A selection of T cell receptor beta chains follows, all from one sample in a study of T cell changes during pregnancy in multiple sclerosis. The table came from immunoSEQ multiplex PCR; TCRdb's copy has only in-frame clones and leaves some out. The data show about 40,000 clones, more than 85% seen once. The sequencing here drew on CD8+ T cells from peripheral blood mononuclear cells, taken before pregnancy. These receptors originate from a female donor with multiple sclerosis, enrolled in a pregnancy study. The CDR3 runs from the conserved cysteine through the conserved F or W. The order of the fields is clone size, V gene, CDR3 protein. Not all rows give a size; the values are once, few, many and, for expanded clones, a class.

>NA|TRBV11-3
CASSPPPQGGPGELFF
>NA|TRBV4-3
CASSQGRGTDTQYF
>NA|TRBV9
CASSPTNLRQETQYF
>NA|TRBV27
CASSIAGTGYNEQYF
>NA|TRBV7-2
CASSSTYRGSEAFF
>NA|TRBV6-1
CASSEATGGADGYTF
>NA|TRBV29-1
CSVPIAGGRTDTQYF
>NA|TRBV19
CATGQGSEYSPLHF
>NA|TRBV27
CASSFGGRGEQFF
>few|TRBV27
CASSLSGQNYGYTF
>NA|TRBV13
CASSFVGDYNTGELFF
>NA|TRBV20-1
CSAYSGDFQYF
>NA|TRBV15
CATSREWGEGTEAFF
>NA|TRBV7-9
CASSQGQNEQYF
>NA|TRBV6-5
CASRTTGNEQYF
>NA|TRBV5-6
CASSSDRGAGNQPQHF
>NA|TRBV6-5
CASSSAGEAFF
>once|TRBV14
CASSQKTGTSGISTYEQYF
>NA|TRBV30
CAWATGASSSGANVLTF
>NA|TRBV7-9
CASSPIAQETQYF
>NA|TRBV11-3
CASSPGGYEQYF
>NA|TRBV9
CASSRGAGGPQEQYF
>once|TRBV5-4
CATGLVNVGELFF
>NA|TRBV18
CASSPPIILTGLHEQYF
>NA|TRBV19
CASSIGTSGYEQYF
>NA|TRBV29-1
CSAKGLPHEQYF
>NA|TRBV6-6
CAALGGYGTDTQYF
>NA|TRBV4-1
CASSSGTDSTDTQYF
>NA|TRBV5-5
CASSFTSGKETQYF
>once|TRBV6-7
CASSYSPPGLAAETQYF
>NA|TRBV6-1
CASGDSLVGELFF
>NA|TRBV19
CASSIGTGLAETQYF
>NA|TRBV11-2
CASSPRRVYEQYF
>once|TRBV19
CASTSGTGGFYEQYF
>NA|TRBV11-2
CASSSPGGQGETQYF
>NA|TRBV27
CASRTLSSGSETQYF
>NA|TRBV29-1
CSVALAKNIQYF
>many|TRBV15
CATSRGGFDSNTEAFF
>NA|TRBV29-1
CSVEDRGDPGYTF
>NA|TRBV19
CASSDLAEETQYF
>NA|TRBV28
CASSLSGRGAEQYF